The 26 T cell receptor beta chains below all came from one sample that was sequenced in a study of a mutant IDH1 vaccine in newly diagnosed glioma. The table came from immunoSEQ multiplex PCR; TCRdb's copy has only in-frame clones and leaves some out. Of roughly 40,000 clones listed, 80% to 95% are singletons. No antigens are known for them. Time point reported: week 5, during vaccination. Vaccination used 300 ug of mutant IDH1 20-mer peptide per dose, with topical imiquimod. Material: PBMCs, obtained from a glioma patient whose treatment included an IDH1 peptide vaccine. These receptors were obtained from a man between 45 and 60 years old with glioma.

This clone has only one observation. The chain employs TRBV29-1 and TRBJ2-7; D unclear. Per germline, CDR1 SQVTM and CDR2 ANQGSEA. V was trimmed by 4 bases and J by 0 bases, leaving 7 bases between them. The CDR3 runs 12 residues. Written as DNA, the CDR3 is TGCAGCGTTGTCAGCGACTCCTACGAGCAGTACTTC. The encoded protein is CSVVSDSYEQYF.

This chain uses TRBV2 with TRBJ2-5, with 10 bases matching TRBD1. The V segment lost 5 bases and the J segment 5 bases; nucleotides outside the gene matches: 2. There are 13 residues in the CDR3. CDR1 is SNHLY and CDR2 is FYNNEI in the germline V gene. The CDR3, as DNA: TGTGCCAGCAGTTGGACAGGGGGGGAGACCCAGTACTTC. It translates to CASSWTGGETQYF.

This chain connects TRBV7-9 to TRBJ1-4; D may be TRBD1 (6 bases). CDR3 length: 17 residues. The germline CDR1 and CDR2 sequences are SEHNR and FQNEAQ (reference sequence). V was trimmed by 5 bases and J by 0 bases, leaving 16 bases between them. The CDR3, as DNA: TGTGCCAGCAGCGTCATGACAGGCCCTGCAACTAATGAAAAACTGTTTTTT. This gives the protein CASSVMTGPATNEKLFF.

This clone has more than one count but fewer than ten. The chain employs TRBV10-1 and TRBJ2-5; D is ambiguous. The ends were cut back, 7 bases at V and 3 bases at J, with 9 bases in the middle. CDR1 is WNHNN and CDR2 is SYGVQD in the germline V gene (reference sequence). The CDR3 consists of 12 residues. The chain's CDR3 is CASKVGKETQYF. Here the CDR3 DNA reads TGCGCCAGCAAGGTAGGCAAAGAGACCCAGTACTTC.

This chain links TRBV4-1 with TRBJ2-1, with a possible D match to TRBD2 (5 bases). CDR1 is MGHRA, CDR2 YSYEKL, per germline. The CDR3 sequence is 14 residues long. The V end was cut by 4 bases, the J end by 7 bases, with 14 bases between. The CDR3 sequence is CASSPAARGNEQFF. CDR3 in DNA: TGCGCCAGCAGCCCCGCCGCTAGAGGGAATGAGCAGTTCTTC.

The chain has TRBV2 and TRBJ2-7, with no clear D. Trimming shortened V by 6 bases and J by 2 bases, and 11 bases separated the two germline ends. CDR1 is SNHLY, CDR2 FYNNEI, per germline. CDR3 length: 13 residues. CDR3 sequence (DNA): TGTGCCAGCAGGCAGCAGGCAGCCTACGAGCAGTACTTC. Protein product: CASRQQAAYEQYF. The entire variable domain, with the rest obtained from reference TRBV2 and TRBJ2-7, is as follows: EPEVTQTPSHQVTQMGQEVILRCVPISNHLYFYWYRQILGQKVEFLVSFYNNEISEKSEIFDDQFSVERPDGSNFTLKIRSTKLEDSAMYFCASRQQAAYEQYFGPGTRLTVT.

The chain joins TRBV6-1 to TRBJ1-1; 7 bases fit TRBD1. The germline CDR1 and CDR2 sequences are MNHNS and SASEGT. V gave up 5 bases and J gave up 5 bases; unmatched junction bases: 8. This CDR3 is built from 14 residues. CDR3 amino acids: CASSPQPGGTEAFF. DNA of the CDR3: TGTGCCAGCAGTCCCCAACCAGGGGGAACTGAAGCTTTCTTT.

The rearrangement links TRBV13 to TRBJ1-4; possible D gene TRBD1, 6 bases. Germline CDR1 PRHDT, CDR2 FYEKMQ (reference sequence). Trimming stripped 6 bases from V and 7 bases from J, with 15 bases between. The CDR3 consists of 14 residues. The CDR3 DNA sequence: TGTGCCAGCAGACGCAGGGGAAACGGTGAAAAACTGTTTTTT. It encodes CASRRRGNGEKLFF.

The genes are TRBV9 and TRBJ2-2; D remains unclear. Germline V gene sequence: CDR1 SGDLS, CDR2 YYNGEE. Trimming cost V 4 bases and J 0 bases, with 10 bases left between them. CDR3 length: 15 amino acids. The CDR3 region is CASSPTAANTGELFF. Written as DNA, the CDR3 is TGTGCCAGCAGCCCTACGGCCGCGAACACCGGGGAGCTGTTTTTT.

There are a few counts of this clone. V is TRBV4-3 and J is TRBJ2-2, with TRBD1 as a possible D gene (7 bases). The CDR3 totals 19 residues. The V gene lost 0 bases and the J gene lost 3 bases, with 20 bases spanning the gap. Germline values: CDR1 LGHNA, CDR2 YSLEER. This chain's CDR3 is CASSQDQGGGGGYTGELFF. As DNA, the CDR3 is TGCGCCAGCAGCCAAGATCAAGGGGGCGGAGGGGGGTACACCGGGGAGCTGTTTTTT.

The rearrangement uses TRBV25-1 and TRBJ1-4, with 11 bases aligning to TRBD1. The CDR3 has 15 amino acids. CDR1 is MGHDK, CDR2 SYGVNS, per germline. V lost 0 bases and J lost 8; bases outside the gene matches: 2. CDR3 in DNA: TGTGCCAGCAGTGAATACGGGGACAGGGGGGAAAAACTGTTTTTT. Translation gives CASSEYGDRGEKLFF.

This sequence joins TRBV7-2 and TRBJ2-6, with a weak D call TRBD2 (6 bases). The CDR3 runs 16 residues. CDR1 and CDR2 (germline): SGHTA, FQGNSA. V was trimmed by 2 bases and J by 0 bases, leaving 8 bases between them. CDR3 residues: CASSLMTSSGANVLTF. Written as DNA, the CDR3 is TGTGCCAGCAGCTTAATGACTAGCTCTGGGGCCAACGTCCTGACTTTC.

This clone appeared a few times. The chain uses TRBV11-2 and TRBJ2-1; D not certain. Germline assignment: CDR1 SGHAT and CDR2 FQNNGV. This CDR3 region has 13 residues. The germline V and J ends were trimmed by 5 bases and 10 bases, with 15 bases remaining between them. The CDR3 DNA is TGTGCCAGCAGCATCGCCTCCGCCCGAGAGCAGTTCTTC. As protein: CASSIASAREQFF.

J is TRBJ1-6 and V is TRBV7-2; D gene unclear. The CDR3 contains 16 residues. Trimming pared 3 bases from V and 4 bases from J, leaving 13 bases between. Germline V lookup: CDR1 SGHTA, CDR2 FQGNSA. The CDR3 bases are TGTGCCAGCAGCTTGGGGTTGACTGCATATAATTCACCCCTCCACTTT. Translation gives CASSLGLTAYNSPLHF.

The V gene is TRBV4-3, the J gene TRBJ1-6; no reliable D call. Germline CDR1 reads LGHNA; CDR2 reads YSLEER. The CDR3 extends over 15 amino acids. Trimming stripped 0 bases from V and 9 bases from J, with 12 bases between. This CDR3 is CASSQDRYNSSPLHF. The CDR3 nucleotides are TGCGCCAGCAGCCAAGATCGGTATAATTCTTCACCCCTCCACTTT.

The chain combines TRBV7-3 with TRBJ2-2; 7 positions agree with TRBD1. The CDR3 is made up of 15 amino acids. Germline V gene lookup returns CDR1 SGHTA and CDR2 FQGTGA. Unmatched junction bases numbered 7, after V lost 4 bases and J lost 5 bases. The CDR3 region is CASSSPGQVTGELFF. The CDR3 nucleotides are TGTGCCAGCAGCTCCCCCGGACAGGTGACCGGGGAGCTGTTTTTT. The variable domain in full, with the rest retrieved from reference TRBV7-3 and TRBJ2-2, is GAGVSQTPSNKVTEKGKYVELRCDPISGHTALYWYRQSLGQGPEFLIYFQGTGAADDSGLPNDRFFAVRPEGSVSTLKIQRTERGDSAVYLCASSSPGQVTGELFFGEGSRLTVL.

The chain uses TRBV19 and TRBJ1-5; 10 nucleotides align to TRBD1. This CDR3 comprises 16 residues. Trimming at V came to 6 bases and at J to 7 bases, leaving 12 bases not matched to a gene. Germline V CDR1 and CDR2: LNHDA, SQIVND (reference sequence). The CDR3, as DNA: TGTGCCAGTAGCGCAACCGGGACAGGGGCCCGGCAGCCCCAGCATTTT. Protein sequence: CASSATGTGARQPQHF.

The chain has TRBV27 and TRBJ1-1; TRBD1 aligns across 7 bases. V shed 5 bases, J shed 1 base, and the junction held 7 bases outside the gene matches. Germline loops: CDR1 MNHEY, CDR2 SMNVEV (reference sequence). CDR3 length: 15 residues. CDR3 in amino acids: CASSQSGTANTEAFF. The CDR3 DNA reads TGTGCCAGCAGTCAATCCGGGACAGCGAACACTGAAGCTTTCTTT.

The rearrangement links TRBV30 to TRBJ2-1; possibly TRBD2 for D (6 bases). CDR3 length: 15 residues. Germline V gene lookup returns CDR1 GTSNPN and CDR2 SVGIG (reference sequence). The ends were cut back, 1 base at V and 10 bases at J, with 20 bases in the middle. This CDR3 is CAWSELALPRSEQFF. DNA for the CDR3: TGTGCCTGGAGTGAACTAGCCCTACCCAGGTCGGAGCAGTTCTTC. Full variable domain (missing parts from reference TRBV30 and TRBJ2-1): SQTIHQWPATLVQPVGSPLSLECTVEGTSNPNLYWYRQAAGRGLQLLFYSVGIGQISSEVPQNLSASRPQDRQFILSSKKLLLSDSGFYLCAWSELALPRSEQFFGPGTRLTVL.

The chain carries TRBV29-1 and TRBJ1-3, with a weak D call TRBD1 (6 bases). This CDR3 has 12 amino acids. Trimming cost V 8 bases and J 4 bases, with 12 bases left between them. Per germline, CDR1 SQVTM and CDR2 ANQGSEA. CDR3 sequence (DNA): TGCAGCACTACAGGGACGGGAAACACCATATATTTT. Encoded protein: CSTTGTGNTIYF.

The CDR3 DNA sequence: TGTGCCAGCAGTTCCGGACAGGGGACTCTCAGGGAGCAGTTCTTC. Its protein is CASSSGQGTLREQFF. The chain links TRBV7-9 to TRBJ2-1; 9 nucleotides line up with TRBD1. The CDR3 loop spans 15 amino acids. Germline values: CDR1 SEHNR, CDR2 FQNEAQ (reference sequence). Losses at the gene ends were 6 bases for V and 10 bases for J; bases not matched to a gene: 13. The full variable domain, rest sourced from reference TRBV7-9 and TRBJ2-1, is DTGVSQNPRHKITKRGQNVTFRCDPISEHNRLYWYRQTLGQGPEFLTYFQNEAQLEKSRLLSDRFSAERPKGSFSTLEIQRTEQGDSAMYLCASSSGQGTLREQFFGPGTRLTVL.

This clone was found once. At one boundary the junction diverges from the germline segment, which might be a read error. This rearrangement joins TRBV6-6 to TRBJ2-7, with 8 bases that match TRBD2. The germline V gene has CDR1 MNHNY and CDR2 SVGAGI (reference sequence). The CDR3 runs to 15 residues. The CDR3 DNA reads TGTGCCAGCAGTTACCTGAGGACTAGCTCCGACGAGCAGTACTTC. Its translation is CASSYLRTSSDEQYF.

The CDR3 loop is CASRGWTTGNTIYF. In DNA, the CDR3 is TGCGCCAGCCGGGGTTGGACGACTGGAAACACCATATATTTT. This rearrangement joins TRBV4-1 to TRBJ1-3, with D unclear. The length of the CDR3 is 14 residues. Germline CDR1 and CDR2: MGHRA and YSYEKL. V gave up 8 bases and J gave up 2 bases, with 13 bases separating them.

The V call is TRBV4-2, the J call TRBJ1-6, with 8 positions matching TRBD1. Per germline, CDR1 LGHNA and CDR2 YNFKEQ. J gave up 6 bases and V 0 bases, and 4 bases lay outside the gene matches. The CDR3 consists of 16 residues. The CDR3 DNA is TGTGCCAGCAGCCAAGATCAGGGGGCTGGTAATTCACCCCTCCACTTT. It yields the protein CASSQDQGAGNSPLHF.

This clone was seen just once. The chain is built from TRBV5-1 and TRBJ2-7; D might be TRBD1 (6 bases). This CDR3 spans 13 amino acids. V dropped 4 bases and J dropped 7 bases, with 15 bases sitting between them. From germline, CDR1 is SGHRS and CDR2 YFSETQ. The CDR3 sequence: CASSLQTGQEQYF. The CDR3 coding sequence is TGCGCCAGCAGCCTGCAGACAGGACAAGAGCAGTACTTC.

The rearrangement uses TRBV19 and TRBJ2-1; 11 nucleotides agree with TRBD2. The CDR3 has 13 residues. Germline V gene data show CDR1 as LNHDA and CDR2 as SQIVND (reference sequence). Trimming took 6 bases from V and 7 from J; bases not matched to a gene: 2. The CDR3 loop is CASSASGGNEQFF. CDR3 sequence (DNA): TGTGCCAGTAGCGCTAGCGGGGGGAATGAGCAGTTCTTC.